The rows below give T cell receptor beta chains drawn from one sample of a study of blood T cell repertoires in COVID-19. Here immunoSEQ multiplex PCR was the method, and the copy in TCRdb shows in-frame clones only, minus some. The table records around 210,000 clones, 85% of them present only once. Sequences were obtained from peripheral blood. The receptors shown here come from a man aged 55 to 70 with COVID-19, enrolled during active disease. Both conserved end residues are part of each CDR3. A D gene is named only where the DNA matches it firmly. Some rows mark clone size as missing; the rest say once, few, many or name a class of expanded clone.

length,V,size,D,J,CDR3,DNA
15,TRBV15,-,TRBD1,TRBJ2-2,CATNVRQGTAGELFF,TGTGCCACCAACGTACGACAGGGGACGGCCGGGGAGCTGTTTTTT
16,TRBV5-6,-,-,TRBJ1-6,CASTSTGVLGDSPLHF,TGTGCCAGCACCTCAACGGGGGTTCTCGGGGATTCACCCCTCCACTTT
16,TRBV3-1/TRBV3-2,few,TRBD1,TRBJ1-6,CASRYGTGDYNSPLHF,TGTGCCAGCAGGTATGGGACAGGCGATTATAATTCACCCCTCCACTTT
12,TRBV10-3,-,-,TRBJ2-1,CAISVQWNEQFF,TGTGCCATCAGTGTACAGTGGAATGAGCAGTTCTTC
11,TRBV5-1,-,-,TRBJ1-2,CASSSDSRYTF,TGCGCCAGCAGTTCGGACAGTCGCTACACCTTC
15,TRBV19,few,-,TRBJ1-4,CASSIGQLTNEKLFF,TGTGCCAGTAGTATCGGACAGTTAACTAATGAAAAACTGTTTTTT
14,TRBV5-5,-,-,TRBJ2-3,CASSLASSRDTQYF,TGTGCCAGCAGCTTGGCTAGTAGCCGAGATACGCAGTATTTT
13,TRBV7-9,-,-,TRBJ2-7,CASSLVLRGEQYF,TGTGCCAGCAGCTTAGTCCTCCGAGGCGAGCAGTACTTC
15,TRBV12-5,-,TRBD1,TRBJ2-1,CASGPGTGAYNEQFF,TGTGCTAGTGGTCCGGGGACAGGGGCATACAATGAGCAGTTCTTC
15,TRBV3-1/TRBV3-2,-,TRBD2,TRBJ2-7,CASSRPGLAGDEQYF,TGTGCCAGCAGCCGACCGGGACTAGCGGGGGACGAGCAGTACTTC
15,TRBV5-1,-,-,TRBJ1-4,CASSSMDVGAKKLFF,TGCGCCAGCAGCTCGATGGATGTTGGGGCCAAAAAACTGTTTTTT
13,TRBV12-3/TRBV12-4,-,-,TRBJ1-1,CASSWEAGTEAFF,TGTGCCAGCAGCTGGGAGGCGGGCACTGAAGCTTTCTTT
11,TRBV29-1,-,-,TRBJ1-1,CSVGGSTEAFF,TGCAGCGTAGGGGGTTCCACTGAAGCTTTCTTT
17,TRBV13,-,TRBD1,TRBJ1-6,CASSLWTGDGVSSPLHF,TGTGCCAGCAGCTTATGGACAGGGGATGGTGTAAGTTCACCCCTCCACTTT
14,TRBV2,-,TRBD2,TRBJ2-1,CASRALAGVNEQFF,TGTGCCAGCAGGGCCTTAGCGGGAGTTAATGAGCAGTTCTTC
15,TRBV4-2,-,-,TRBJ2-3,CASSPDSVGTDTQYF,TGTGCCAGCAGCCCCGACTCGGTGGGCACAGATACGCAGTATTTT
13,TRBV23-1,-,-,TRBJ2-7,CASRRPGDYEQYF,TGCGCCAGCCGTCGGCCAGGGGACTACGAGCAGTACTTC
16,TRBV5-1,-,TRBD2,TRBJ2-1,CASTASGLAGRNEQFF,TGCGCCAGCACCGCCTCGGGACTAGCGGGAAGGAATGAGCAGTTCTTC
14,TRBV15,-,-,TRBJ1-3,CATSRVPVGDTIYF,TGTGCCACCAGCAGAGTCCCGGTCGGGGACACCATATATTTT
14,TRBV6-5,-,-,TRBJ1-2,CASSYSIQVYGYTF,TGTGCCAGCAGTTACTCGATACAGGTCTATGGCTACACCTTC
14,TRBV6-5,few,TRBD1,TRBJ1-4,CASRDRVRNEKLFF,TGTGCCAGCAGGGACAGGGTGAGGAATGAAAAACTGTTTTTT
15,TRBV9,few,TRBD1,TRBJ1-2,CASSARDSLVYGYTF,TGTGCCAGCAGCGCAAGGGACAGCTTGGTCTATGGCTACACCTTC
15,TRBV6-5,few,TRBD1,TRBJ1-1,CASRQTQGAIDEAFF,TGTGCCAGCCGTCAAACGCAGGGGGCGATCGATGAAGCTTTCTTT
13,TRBV6-5,-,-,TRBJ1-1,CASRRTTNTEAFF,TGTGCCAGCCGCCGCACGACAAACACTGAAGCTTTCTTT
12,TRBV19,-,-,TRBJ2-5,CATGAGWETQYF,TGTGCCACCGGTGCAGGCTGGGAGACCCAGTACTTC
15,TRBV18,-,TRBD2,TRBJ2-5,CASSTGGTIQETQYF,TGTGCCAGCTCCACGGGGGGAACCATCCAAGAGACCCAGTACTTC
13,TRBV11-3,-,TRBD2,TRBJ2-5,CASSQTSGQTQYF,TGTGCCAGCAGCCAGACTAGCGGTCAGACCCAGTACTTC
13,TRBV5-1,-,TRBD1,TRBJ1-1,CASSDRGNTEAFF,TGCGCCAGCAGCGACAGGGGGAACACTGAAGCTTTCTTT
18,TRBV28,-,TRBD2,TRBJ2-4,CASSSSWTSGVAKNIQYF,TGTGCCAGCAGTTCCTCCTGGACTAGCGGGGTAGCCAAAAACATTCAGTACTTC
15,TRBV6-2/TRBV6-3,-,-,TRBJ1-2,CASSYSSGTVRGYTF,TGTGCCAGCAGTTACTCCTCGGGGACTGTGAGGGGCTACACCTTC
15,TRBV19,few,TRBD1,TRBJ1-6,CASSVTGTGYSPLHF,TGTGCCAGTAGTGTAACCGGGACAGGTTATTCACCCCTCCACTTT
13,TRBV15,-,-,TRBJ1-4,CATSRTVNEKLFF,TGTGCCACCAGCAGGACAGTGAATGAAAAACTGTTTTTT
15,TRBV5-1,-,-,TRBJ2-1,CASSLGSRVYNEQFF,TGCGCCAGCAGCTTGGGATCCAGGGTGTACAATGAGCAGTTCTTC
14,TRBV5-4,-,TRBD1,TRBJ1-2,CASSLAGQGGGYTF,TGTGCCAGCAGCTTGGCAGGACAGGGGGGCGGCTACACCTTC
16,TRBV27,-,TRBD1,TRBJ1-2,CASSLKGDRAIYGYTF,TGTGCCAGCAGTCTCAAGGGTGACAGGGCAATCTATGGCTACACCTTC
13,TRBV14,-,TRBD2,TRBJ2-5,CASSQSGRGAQYF,TGTGCCAGCAGCCAGAGCGGGAGAGGGGCCCAGTACTTC
13,TRBV5-6,-,-,TRBJ1-2,CASSPTGLDGYTF,TGTGCCAGCAGCCCTACAGGGTTGGATGGCTACACCTTC
15,TRBV25-1,-,-,TRBJ1-1,CASSNTGRSNTEAFF,TGTGCCAGCAGTAACACAGGGCGATCGAACACTGAAGCTTTCTTT
15,TRBV5-1,-,TRBD1,TRBJ1-6,CASSLQGENNSPLHF,TGCGCCAGCAGCTTACAGGGGGAAAATAATTCACCCCTCCACTTT
11,TRBV19,few,TRBD1,TRBJ1-1,CASRNRGEAFF,TGTGCCAGCCGGAACAGGGGGGAAGCTTTCTTT
13,TRBV2,-,-,TRBJ1-1,CASSPGQNTEAFF,TGTGCCAGCAGTCCCGGTCAGAACACTGAAGCTTTCTTT
15,TRBV18,-,-,TRBJ1-1,CASSPQRAEDTEAFF,TGTGCCAGCTCACCACAGCGGGCGGAAGACACTGAAGCTTTCTTT
16,TRBV28,-,-,TRBJ1-5,CASSITGTWGNQPQHF,TGTGCCAGCAGTATTACAGGGACCTGGGGCAATCAGCCCCAGCATTTT
14,TRBV28,-,-,TRBJ2-7,CASSQVPVTYEQYF,TGTGCCAGCAGCCAGGTCCCCGTAACCTACGAGCAGTACTTC
15,TRBV3-1/TRBV3-2,-,-,TRBJ1-1,CASSQDYGPGREAFF,TGTGCCAGCAGCCAAGATTATGGGCCAGGGCGGGAAGCTTTCTTT
15,TRBV5-1,-,TRBD1,TRBJ1-2,CASSWNRGPDYGYTF,TGCGCCAGCAGCTGGAACAGGGGGCCTGACTATGGCTACACCTTC
12,TRBV29-1,-,-,TRBJ1-1,CSVGVAGTEAFF,TGCAGCGTTGGAGTGGCGGGCACTGAAGCTTTCTTT
14,TRBV7-9,-,TRBD1,TRBJ1-2,CASSRGQGEGGYTF,TGTGCCAGCAGTCGGGGACAGGGGGAAGGTGGCTACACCTTC
14,TRBV5-1,-,-,TRBJ1-1,CASAGDRPNTEAFF,TGCGCCAGTGCGGGAGACAGGCCGAACACTGAAGCTTTCTTT
17,TRBV2,many,-,TRBJ1-3,CASSGGRAGVPGNTIYF,TGTGCCAGCAGTGGAGGGAGAGCCGGGGTCCCTGGAAACACCATATATTTT
15,TRBV9,-,-,TRBJ1-6,CASSVGSGYNSPLHF,TGTGCCAGCAGCGTAGGCTCAGGCTATAATTCACCCCTCCACTTT